This TCR beta chain was recovered during a study of OX40 agonist ivuxolimab in advanced cancers. For the study at large: Eligibility rules accepted prior anti-PD-1, anti-PD-L1 or anti-CTLA-4 therapy, and around 44% had some.

CDR1 and CDR2 (germline): KGHSH, LQKENI. Between the trimmed V and J ends, which lost 4 bases and 2 bases, there was a span of 9 bases. CDR3 size: 15 residues. Of note for this clone: What it recognizes is unknown.

Study findings and constraints: Both CD4+ and CD8+ T cell populations in blood had undergone clonal expansion by week 6 at 0.1 to 3.0 mg/kg.

Assay: immunoSEQ multiplex PCR; the TCRdb copy retains only in-frame clones and omits some. The sample yields 100,000 or so clones, less than 95% seen once. Patients who had autoimmune disease history or got systemic immunosuppression were left out. The chain has TRBV18 and TRBJ2-6; D is uncertain. The receptor was isolated from an adult with an advanced solid tumor such as melanoma, head and neck, liver or kidney cancer. This specimen consisted of CD4+ or CD8+ T cells sorted from blood, obtained in a trial of the OX40 agonist ivuxolimab. DNA for the CDR3: TGTGCCAGCTCACGATGGGTTACTGGGGCCAACGTCCTGACTTTC. As protein: CASSRWVTGANVLTF.